These 22 T cell receptor beta chains share one sample of origin, sequenced in a study of cytomegalovirus exposure and HLA in healthy donors. The primer mix had 60 Vbeta and 13 Jbeta primers. TCRdb keeps only in-frame clones here, not all; method: immunoSEQ multiplex PCR. Found here are roughly 140,000 clones, 70% to 80% of them singletons; the top ten hold 4.5% to 5%. The sample was PBMCs. Source of these receptors: a woman aged 50 to 60 in good health and CMV-seronegative.

This rearrangement joins TRBV2 to TRBJ2-6; the D gene is possibly TRBD1 (6 bases). The V end lost 4 bases, the J end lost 0 bases, and 13 bases lay between the germline ends. The CDR3 loop spans 17 amino acids. The germline CDR1 and CDR2 sequences are SNHLY and FYNNEI. CDR3 sequence: CASSGQELYSGANVLTF. The CDR3 DNA sequence: TGTGCCAGCAGTGGACAGGAGCTTTACTCTGGGGCCAACGTCCTGACTTTC.

The sample holds a few counts of this clone. An end of the junction differs from the germline gene, which may be a read error. The chain combines TRBV7-9 with TRBJ2-4, with unresolved D. The CDR3 loop spans 12 amino acids. The germline V gene encodes CDR1 SEHNR and CDR2 FQNEAQ (reference sequence). DNA for the CDR3: TGTTCCAGCAGCTTACCGGAAAACATTCAGTACTTC. Its translation: CSSSLPENIQYF.

The chain links TRBV18 to TRBJ2-3, with a tentative D call TRBD2 (5 bases). The CDR3 runs to 15 residues. Germline assignment: CDR1 KGHSH and CDR2 LQKENI. Trimming removed 6 bases from V and 1 base from J, with 14 bases in between. The CDR3 DNA reads as TGTGCCAGCTCCCTAGCTCCAAGAGGCACAGATACGCAGTATTTT. It codes for CASSLAPRGTDTQYF. The entire variable domain, with the rest obtained from reference TRBV18 and TRBJ2-3, is as follows: NAGVMQNPRHLVRRRGQEARLRCSPMKGHSHVYWYRQLPEEGLKFMVYLQKENIIDESGMPKERFSAEFPKEGPSILRIQQVVRGDSAAYFCASSLAPRGTDTQYFGPGTRLTVL.

The chain employs TRBV4-2 and TRBJ1-2; TRBD1 matches at 7 bases. Germline V CDR1 and CDR2: LGHNA, YNFKEQ. CDR3 length: 14 amino acids. With 2 bases clipped from V and 7 bases from J, the junction kept 7 bases outside the gene matches. The CDR3 loop is CASSQLGDSAGYTF. As DNA, the CDR3 is TGTGCCAGCAGCCAACTGGGGGACAGCGCTGGCTACACCTTC.

V is TRBV30 and J is TRBJ2-1, with 8 bases aligning to TRBD1. J lost 5 bases, V lost 5 bases, and 8 bases had no gene match. The CDR3 length is 14 residues. Germline values: CDR1 GTSNPN, CDR2 SVGIG (reference sequence). The CDR3 DNA is TGTGCCTGGGAGCCGGGACAGGTAGACAATGAGCAGTTCTTC. It yields the protein CAWEPGQVDNEQFF.

This clone was observed a few times. This sequence joins TRBV6-6 and TRBJ2-7; a possible D gene is TRBD1 (6 bases). With 2 bases removed from V and 4 bases from J, the gap between germline ends came to 15 bases. This CDR3 comprises 15 residues. Looked up from germline, CDR1 is MNHNY and CDR2 is SVGAGI (reference sequence). CDR3 in DNA: TGTGCCAGCAGTTACACGACTGGGGGCAGGTACGAGCAGTACTTC. The encoded protein is CASSYTTGGRYEQYF.

The genes are TRBV6-1 and TRBJ1-5, with a tentative D call TRBD1 (6 bases). Germline V gene lookup returns CDR1 MNHNS and CDR2 SASEGT. The CDR3 has 14 residues. Trimming removed 6 bases from V and 4 bases from J, with 13 bases in between. CDR3 in amino acids: CASRGTRLNQPQHF. The CDR3 DNA is TGTGCCAGCAGGGGGACACGGTTAAATCAGCCCCAGCATTTT.

The chain combines TRBV28 with TRBJ2-5; 14 nucleotides align to TRBD2. The germline V gene encodes CDR1 MDHEN and CDR2 SYDVKM. This CDR3 is 17 amino acids long. Unmatched junction bases numbered 4, after V lost 2 bases and J lost 2 bases. The CDR3 sequence: CASSLGLAGGPQETQYF. The DNA for the CDR3 is TGTGCCAGCAGTTTAGGACTAGCGGGGGGCCCGCAAGAGACCCAGTACTTC.

The chain recombines TRBV7-2 with TRBJ2-3; 8 nucleotides agree with TRBD1. V lost 1 base to trimming and J lost 0 bases; unmatched junction nucleotides: 9. CDR3 length: 18 residues. Germline lookup yields CDR1 SGHTA and CDR2 FQGNSA. CDR3 in amino acids: CASSLEVWRTGSTDTQYF. CDR3 DNA sequence: TGTGCCAGCAGCTTAGAAGTCTGGCGGACAGGGAGCACAGATACGCAGTATTTT.

The chain uses TRBV28 and TRBJ1-2; D gene uncertain. The CDR3 sequence is 16 residues long. Germline CDR1 and CDR2: MDHEN and SYDVKM. V lost 6 bases to trimming and J lost 2 bases, with 19 bases between them. The DNA of the CDR3 is TGTGCCAGCAGCCTGGTGGAGGCAGGACCAAACTATGGCTACACCTTC. It translates to CASSLVEAGPNYGYTF.

The genes are TRBV2 and TRBJ2-3; D gene ambiguous. CDR1 and CDR2 (germline): SNHLY, FYNNEI. The CDR3 is 14 amino acids. Trimming shortened V by 6 bases and J by 0 bases, and 10 bases separated the two germline ends. The CDR3 bases are TGTGCCAGCAGCCCATTTTTGAGCACAGATACGCAGTATTTT. This codes for CASSPFLSTDTQYF.

This clone was picked up a small number of times. The chain links TRBV19 to TRBJ1-1; unclear D gene. Trimming cost V 4 bases and J 8 bases, with 8 bases left between them. There are 11 residues in the CDR3. Per the germline V gene, CDR1 is LNHDA and CDR2 is SQIVND (reference sequence). The CDR3 is CASSRSGEAFF. The CDR3 DNA reads TGTGCCAGTAGTAGATCCGGGGAAGCTTTCTTT.

This chain joins TRBV28 and TRBJ1-5; 8 bases are shared with TRBD1. Losses at the gene ends were 1 base for V and 4 bases for J; bases not matched to a gene: 15. Per germline, CDR1 MDHEN and CDR2 SYDVKM. The CDR3 is 19 amino acids. Written as DNA, the CDR3 is TGTGCCAGCAGTTTATTGATAGGGACAGGAACCTATGGGAATCAGCCCCAGCATTTT. Its protein is CASSLLIGTGTYGNQPQHF.

This clone was recorded once. The chain employs TRBV7-9 and TRBJ2-7; D unclear. The V and J ends lost 1 base and 1 base respectively, with 17 bases between them. From germline, CDR1 is SEHNR and CDR2 FQNEAQ (reference sequence). The length of the CDR3 is 17 residues. CDR3 sequence (DNA): TGTGCCAGCAGCTTAGTGGGCTTCGGCCAGAGATCCTACGAGCAGTACTTC. Translation: CASSLVGFGQRSYEQYF. Variable domain in full (rest from reference TRBV7-9 and TRBJ2-7): DTGVSQNPRHKITKRGQNVTFRCDPISEHNRLYWYRQTLGQGPEFLTYFQNEAQLEKSRLLSDRFSAERPKGSFSTLEIQRTEQGDSAMYLCASSLVGFGQRSYEQYFGPGTRLTVT.

With regard to this clone: Other nucleotide sequences from this sample produce the same CDR3. V and J are TRBV18 and TRBJ1-1; unclear D gene. The length of the CDR3 is 13 residues. Trimming cost V 2 bases and J 1 base, with 5 bases left between them. Germline-derived CDR1 and CDR2 are KGHSH and LQKENI. CDR3 nucleotides: TGTGCCAGCTCACCAGCAGGGAACACTGAAGCTTTCTTT. Its protein product is CASSPAGNTEAFF.

This clone was recorded only once. It is unclear where the CDR3 begins or ends on the DNA, so no DNA is shown, and the CDR3 is as TCRdb lists it. V gene TRBV7-3 combines with J gene TRBJ1-2; the DNA was not compared with TRBD1, the D call given in the table. The length of the CDR3 is 14 amino acids, counting both ends. CDR1 and CDR2 from the germline V gene are SGHTA and FQGTGA. The CDR3 here is CASSLVGQGTPPTF.

The chain carries TRBV19 and TRBJ2-7; no clear D gene. The CDR3 extends over 11 amino acids. Trimming left V 6 bases short and J 4 bases short, with 7 bases between. CDR1 is LNHDA, CDR2 SQIVND, per germline (reference sequence). The CDR3 DNA is TGTGCCAGTAGAGACGGGTACGAGCAGTACTTC. Translating it yields CASRDGYEQYF.

The chain carries TRBV5-5 and TRBJ1-6; D call uncertain. V dropped 2 bases and J dropped 9 bases, with 15 bases sitting between them. This CDR3 region has 15 residues. Per the germline V gene, CDR1 is SGHKS and CDR2 is YYEKEE (reference sequence). The CDR3 here is CASSFNTLGSSPLHF. Written as DNA, the CDR3 is TGTGCCAGCAGCTTTAACACCCTAGGGAGTTCACCCCTCCACTTT.

This clone was picked up a small number of times. Other DNA sequences in the same sample also yield this CDR3. V is TRBV5-6 and J is TRBJ1-1, with a weak D call TRBD1 (6 bases). The CDR3 is 12 amino acids. V was cut by 4 bases and J by 8 bases, with 12 bases left in between. The germline V gene encodes CDR1 SGHDT and CDR2 YYEEEE. In DNA form, the CDR3 reads TGTGCCAGCAGCGCTGCCGGGACAGAAGCTTTCTTT. Its protein product is CASSAAGTEAFF.

The chain links TRBV6-6 to TRBJ2-7, with 16 bases fitting TRBD2. The CDR3 sequence is 16 residues long. Germline values: CDR1 MNHNY, CDR2 SVGAGI (reference sequence). Trimming cost V 6 bases and J 5 bases; bases outside gene matches: 7. CDR3 in amino acids: CASSYPGLAGGDEQYF. CDR3 nucleotide sequence: TGTGCCAGCAGCTACCCGGGACTAGCGGGGGGGGACGAGCAGTACTTC.

Only a few counts were recorded for this clone. V and J are TRBV4-1 and TRBJ2-7; TRBD2 matches at 9 bases. Looked up from germline, CDR1 is MGHRA and CDR2 is YSYEKL. The CDR3 is 18 residues long. The V gene end was trimmed by 0 bases and the J gene end by 0 bases; junction bases not matched to a gene: 9. The CDR3 region has the DNA TGCGCCAGCAGCCAAGAGAGTCTAGCGGGGCTCAGCTCCTACGAGCAGTACTTC. Translating it yields CASSQESLAGLSSYEQYF.

The chain joins TRBV19 to TRBJ1-4, with D unresolved. The germline gives CDR1 LNHDA, CDR2 SQIVND (reference sequence). This CDR3 has 14 residues. V was pared by 3 bases and J by 5 bases, with 10 bases between. The CDR3 sequence is CASSMEQLNEKLFF. CDR3 coding DNA: TGTGCCAGTAGTATGGAGCAATTGAATGAAAAACTGTTTTTT.